The clone carrying this T cell receptor beta chain has only a few counts. The whole isolated RNA underwent reverse transcription, so sequencing captured expressed TCRB transcripts. Clones were read by immunoSEQ multiplex PCR, and TCRdb kept only the in-frame ones, dropping some. The sample yields 970,000 or so clones, roughly 16% seen once. Germline CDR1 and CDR2: SGHTA and FQGNSA. Germline trimming cut 7 bases from V and 8 bases from J; bases unmatched to any gene: 8. This CDR3 is 14 amino acids long. This sample is drawn from a study of beta chain features in type 1 diabetes. The receptor was derived from a woman aged 18-35 years in good health. Sequencing was carried out using naive CD4+ T cells from blood. The chain couples TRBV7-2 to TRBJ1-2, with 12 bases that match TRBD1. The CDR3 loop is CASTWDRGPGGYTF. CDR3 nucleotide sequence: TGTGCCAGCACCTGGGACAGGGGGCCGGGAGGCTACACCTTC.